This entry lists 28 T cell receptor beta chains sequenced from one sample in a study of T cell responses to AZD1222 COVID-19 vaccine. Produced via immunoSEQ multiplex PCR; TCRdb's table is partial and in-frame only. This sample has under 150,000 clones, with 88% found just once. The source material was peripheral blood, sampled on day 0 of AZD1222 vaccination. These receptors all stem from an adult in good health.

The chain uses TRBV5-4 and TRBJ2-2; weak D call: TRBD1 (6 bases). This CDR3 comprises 15 residues. V was pared by 4 bases and J by 7 bases, with 17 bases between. Germline V gives CDR1 SGHNT, CDR2 YYREEE (reference sequence). The DNA of the CDR3 is TGTGCCAGCAGCCCGCCGGGCCAGGGGAACGGGGAGCTGTTTTTT. Its protein is CASSPPGQGNGELFF.

This clone was counted a single time. The rearrangement uses TRBV14 and TRBJ1-1, with D unclear. The germline V gene encodes CDR1 SGHDN and CDR2 FVKESK. The V gene lost 1 base and the J gene lost 11 bases, with 11 bases spanning the gap. The CDR3 is 12 residues long. CDR3 in amino acids: CASSQVGSRAFF. In DNA, the CDR3 is TGTGCCAGCAGCCAAGTGGGTAGCAGGGCTTTCTTT. The complete variable domain, with remaining parts taken from reference TRBV14 and TRBJ1-1, reads EAGVTQFPSHSVIEKGQTVTLRCDPISGHDNLYWYRRVMGKEIKFLLHFVKESKQDESGMPNNRFLAERTGGTYSTLKVQPAELEDSGVYFCASSQVGSRAFFGQGTRLTVV.

The chain joins TRBV15 to TRBJ2-5; perhaps TRBD2 as D (6 bases). The germline gives CDR1 LNHNV, CDR2 YYDKDF (reference sequence). The CDR3 has 13 amino acids. V lost 5 bases, J lost 2 bases, and 9 bases lay in between. CDR3: CATSRSGQETQYF. Written as DNA, the CDR3 is TGTGCCACCAGCCGTAGCGGTCAAGAGACCCAGTACTTC.

The chain has TRBV19 and TRBJ1-1; D ambiguous. The CDR3 loop spans 15 amino acids. The germline V and J ends were trimmed by 7 bases and 1 base, with 16 bases remaining between them. The germline V gene encodes CDR1 LNHDA and CDR2 SQIVND (reference sequence). The CDR3 reads CASNSVDTRNTEAFF. The DNA of the CDR3 is TGTGCCAGTAACTCGGTGGATACTCGGAACACTGAAGCTTTCTTT.

This chain joins TRBV29-1 and TRBJ1-2; TRBD1 is a possible D gene (5 bases). Germline-derived CDR1 and CDR2 are SQVTM and ANQGSEA. V shed 5 bases and J shed 4 bases, with 14 bases lying between them. The CDR3 length is 13 residues. The CDR3, as DNA: TGCAGCGTTTTTGAGGGGAGGGGCTATGGCTACACCTTC. It encodes CSVFEGRGYGYTF.

V and J are TRBV6-5 and TRBJ1-2, with D tentatively TRBD1 (5 bases). CDR1 MNHEY and CDR2 SVGAGI come from the germline V gene. CDR3 length: 15 amino acids. V lost 6 bases to trimming and J lost 7 bases, with 21 bases between them. CDR3 sequence reads: CASRQRSKGHPGYTF. The CDR3 nucleotides read TGTGCCAGCAGACAAAGGTCAAAGGGGCATCCTGGCTACACCTTC.

This chain connects TRBV11-2 to TRBJ1-2; TRBD1 is a possible D gene (5 bases). Germline V lookup: CDR1 SGHAT, CDR2 FQNNGV. Trimming left V 1 base short and J 2 bases short, with 5 bases between. The CDR3 covers 13 residues. CDR3 sequence reads: CASSLGQNYGYTF. The CDR3, as DNA: TGTGCCAGCAGCTTAGGACAGAACTATGGCTACACCTTC.

The chain carries TRBV28 and TRBJ1-6; D is possibly TRBD1 (5 bases). The CDR3 length is 14 residues. Germline values: CDR1 MDHEN, CDR2 SYDVKM. V lost 4 bases to trimming and J lost 9 bases, with 13 bases between them. The CDR3 sequence: CASSSPGRASPLHF. The CDR3 DNA reads TGTGCCAGCAGTTCACCAGGGAGGGCTTCACCCCTCCACTTT. The full variable domain, with the rest looked up from reference TRBV28 and TRBJ1-6, is DVKVTQSSRYLVKRTGEKVFLECVQDMDHENMFWYRQDPGLGLRLIYFSYDVKMKEKGDIPEGYSVSREKKERFSLILESASTNQTSMYLCASSSPGRASPLHFGNGTRLTVT.

Remarks on this clone: Compared with germline, one end of the junction differs, possibly owing to a read error. The chain has TRBV5-4 and TRBJ2-7, with no clear D. From germline, CDR1 is SGHNT and CDR2 YYREEE (reference sequence). CDR3 length: 13 residues. CDR3: CASSLKLSHEQYF. As DNA, the CDR3 is TGTGCCAGCAGCTTGAAGCTCTCCCACGAGCAGTACTTC.

This chain connects TRBV27 to TRBJ2-7; D is unclear. With 7 bases removed from V and 3 bases from J, the gap between germline ends came to 4 bases. Germline V gene lookup returns CDR1 MNHEY and CDR2 SMNVEV (reference sequence). There are 10 residues in the CDR3. CDR3 sequence reads: CASNLYEQYF. CDR3 bases: TGTGCCAGCAACCTCTACGAGCAGTACTTC.

This sequence joins TRBV6-4 and TRBJ1-1; a possible D gene is TRBD1 (5 bases). This CDR3 comprises 15 residues. V dropped 2 bases and J dropped 4 bases, with 14 bases sitting between them. CDR1 MRHNA and CDR2 SNTAGT come from the germline V gene. CDR3 nucleotides: TGTGCCAGCAGTGACGGGGGGAAGGGGAGCACTGAAGCTTTCTTT. It yields the protein CASSDGGKGSTEAFF.

The chain carries TRBV10-3 and TRBJ2-1; 11 bases are a match to TRBD2. Germline V CDR1 and CDR2: ENHRY, SYGVKD. The trim removed 6 bases at V and 1 base at J, leaving 11 bases unmatched. CDR3 length: 18 amino acids. CDR3 bases: TGTGCCATCAGAGCCGGGACTAGCGGTTCAATTTCCTACAATGAGCAGTTCTTC. Translating gives CAIRAGTSGSISYNEQFF.

The chain has TRBV10-3 and TRBJ1-6, with 8 bases aligning to TRBD1. Per the germline V gene, CDR1 is ENHRY and CDR2 is SYGVKD. Trimming removed 10 bases from V and 8 bases from J; junction bases left unmatched: 7. This CDR3 spans 13 amino acids. This chain's CDR3 is CATRTGTDSPLHF. CDR3 bases: TGTGCCACCCGGACAGGGACAGATTCACCCCTCCACTTT.

The gene calls are TRBV2 and TRBJ2-1; TRBD1 aligns across 12 bases. The V and J ends lost 5 bases and 9 bases, in that order; junction bases with no gene match: 11. Germline CDR1 is SNHLY and CDR2 is FYNNEI. The CDR3 is 16 residues long. For the CDR3, the DNA is TGTGCCAGCAGTCCTAGGGACAGGGGGCGTAGCGGTGAGCAGTTCTTC. It yields the protein CASSPRDRGRSGEQFF.

The chain has TRBV5-1 and TRBJ2-1; TRBD1 matches 7 bases. The trim removed 4 bases at V and 1 base at J, leaving 2 bases unmatched. CDR3 length equals 14 residues. Germline assignment: CDR1 SGHRS and CDR2 YFSETQ. The CDR3 loop is CASSEGQSYNEQFF. The CDR3 DNA is TGCGCCAGCAGCGAGGGACAGTCCTACAATGAGCAGTTCTTC.

A few counts support this clone. This chain connects TRBV11-3 to TRBJ2-7; the D gene is possibly TRBD2 (6 bases). Per the germline V gene, CDR1 is SGHNT and CDR2 is YENEEA. V was trimmed by 0 bases and J by 5 bases, leaving 8 bases between them. This CDR3 has 13 amino acids. The chain's CDR3 is CASSLDGGDEQYF. CDR3 in DNA: TGTGCCAGCAGCTTAGATGGCGGGGACGAGCAGTACTTC.

This clone was counted a single time. This chain connects TRBV5-1 to TRBJ2-1; the match to TRBD2 covers 14 bases. The CDR3 extends over 15 amino acids. V was pared by 5 bases and J by 8 bases, with 6 bases of the junction left unmatched. Per the germline V gene, CDR1 is SGHRS and CDR2 is YFSETQ. CDR3 nucleotide sequence: TGCGCCAGCAGTTCCGGACTAGCGGGGGGCGATGAGCAGTTCTTC. Amino acid sequence: CASSSGLAGGDEQFF.

The rearrangement links TRBV3-1 (or the pseudogene TRBV3-2) to TRBJ2-3; weak D call: TRBD2 (5 bases). CDR3 length: 13 amino acids. The V end lost 2 bases, the J end lost 4 bases, and 7 bases lay between the germline ends. Germline V lookup: CDR1 LGHDT, CDR2 YNNKEL (reference sequence). The CDR3 loop reads CASSQFGADTQYF. As DNA, the CDR3 is TGTGCCAGCAGCCAATTCGGGGCAGATACGCAGTATTTT.

The rearrangement joins TRBV5-1 to TRBJ1-1; weak D call: TRBD1 (5 bases). Trimming took 2 bases from V and 6 from J, leaving 14 bases between them. This CDR3 comprises 14 residues. Per the germline V gene, CDR1 is SGHRS and CDR2 is YFSETQ. The CDR3 DNA reads as TGCGCCAGCAGCTTTGGGCAGGGTGGGGCTGAAGCTTTCTTT. Protein sequence: CASSFGQGGAEAFF.

The chain employs TRBV6-5 and TRBJ2-1; no reliable D call. The CDR3 is made up of 16 amino acids. The V gene lost 0 bases and the J gene lost 3 bases, with 12 bases spanning the gap. Germline CDR1 and CDR2: MNHEY and SVGAGI. In DNA form, the CDR3 reads TGTGCCAGCAGTTACTCTGTTGGGGTCATCTACAATGAGCAGTTCTTC. It translates to CASSYSVGVIYNEQFF.

The V call is TRBV5-1, the J call TRBJ2-2; 7 positions agree with TRBD1. Trimming at V came to 2 bases and at J to 1 base, leaving 2 bases not matched to a gene. The CDR3 runs to 15 residues. Germline values: CDR1 SGHRS, CDR2 YFSETQ. The CDR3 protein is CASSLQGWNTGELFF. CDR3 coding DNA: TGCGCCAGCAGCTTACAGGGGTGGAACACCGGGGAGCTGTTTTTT. The full variable domain, rest sourced from reference TRBV5-1 and TRBJ2-2, is KAGVTQTPRYLIKTRGQQVTLSCSPISGHRSVSWYQQTPGQGLQFLFEYFSETQRNKGNFPGRFSGRQFSNSRSEMNVSTLELGDSALYLCASSLQGWNTGELFFGEGSRLTVL.

The CDR3 nucleotides read TGTGCCAGCAGCCTAGGGGTTAACTATGGCTACACCTTC. This encodes CASSLGVNYGYTF. V gene TRBV11-1 combines with J gene TRBJ1-2, with D perhaps TRBD1 (5 bases). Germline values: CDR1 SGHAT, CDR2 FQDESV (reference sequence). CDR3 length: 13 residues. The V and J ends lost 5 bases and 1 base respectively, with 8 bases between them.

The chain is built from TRBV19 and TRBJ1-2; possibly TRBD1 for D (5 bases). CDR3 length equals 16 residues. Deletions cut 5 bases from V and 4 bases from J, with 20 bases between. Germline V gives CDR1 LNHDA, CDR2 SQIVND (reference sequence). The CDR3 nucleotides read TGTGCCAGTAGTGCCTACCAGGGTTTGGCTAGCTATGGCTACACCTTC. Its translation is CASSAYQGLASYGYTF.

The chain uses TRBV5-1 and TRBJ1-4; 7 nucleotides align to TRBD1. Trimming removed 4 bases from V and 0 bases from J; junction bases left unmatched: 3. Germline values: CDR1 SGHRS, CDR2 YFSETQ. CDR3 size: 15 residues. DNA for the CDR3: TGCGCCAGCAGCGTAGGGACAGCAACTAATGAAAAACTGTTTTTT. Its protein product is CASSVGTATNEKLFF.

The chain combines TRBV12-3 or TRBV12-4 with TRBJ1-1; D possibly corresponds to TRBD1 (5 bases). CDR3 length: 13 amino acids. With 3 bases removed from V and 4 bases from J, the gap between germline ends came to 9 bases. CDR3 in amino acids: CASSFAGLTEAFF. The CDR3 nucleotides are TGTGCCAGCAGTTTTGCAGGGCTCACTGAAGCTTTCTTT.

The chain couples TRBV7-2 to TRBJ1-2; 8 bases match TRBD1. In germline, CDR1 is SGHTA, CDR2 FQGNSA. With V trimmed by 1 base and J by 7 bases, 2 bases remained unmatched. The CDR3 extends over 13 amino acids. The CDR3 coding sequence is TGTGCCAGCAGCTTAGACAGGGGGGTTGGCTACACCTTC. Residues: CASSLDRGVGYTF.

This chain links TRBV5-5 with TRBJ2-2; 9 bases map to TRBD1. The CDR3 is 15 amino acids. Germline loops: CDR1 SGHKS, CDR2 YYEKEE (reference sequence). With V trimmed by 4 bases and J by 6 bases, 7 bases remained unmatched. The CDR3 coding sequence is TGTGCCAGCAGCAAACAGGGGGCAGGGCCCGGGGAGCTGTTTTTT. This encodes CASSKQGAGPGELFF.

This sequence joins TRBV18 and TRBJ1-3, with 11 nucleotides matching TRBD1. J lost 8 bases, V lost 5 bases, and 11 bases had no gene match. CDR1 and CDR2 (germline): KGHSH, LQKENI. The CDR3 extends over 16 amino acids. CDR3 sequence: CASSSGQGARGDTIYF. Written as DNA, the CDR3 is TGTGCCAGCTCATCCGGACAGGGGGCGCGAGGAGACACCATATATTTT.